This paragraph reports one T cell receptor (beta chain). This entry belongs to a study of blood T cell repertoires in COVID-19. Study context: There were acute and convalescent COVID-19 samples, and they came from the United States, Italy and Spain. T cells, B-cell-depleted T cells, or PBMCs supplied cDNA or gDNA.

In the original processing: Estimation of nucleated cell counts relied on the amplification of reference gene primers. Clones were sequenced by immunoSEQ multiplex PCR, and TCRdb holds only the in-frame ones, with some missing. Clone size and V and J calls were adopted from that table, with D and trimming inferred from the DNA. The sample lists approximately 350,000 clones, around 83% occurring once. Sequenced: peripheral blood. The TCR comes from a man aged 30 to 45 with active or convalescent COVID-19.

This chain's CDR3 is CASSQGWWDTQYF. CDR3 in DNA: TGTGCCAGCAGTCAGGGGTGGTGGGATACGCAGTATTTT. This rearrangement joins TRBV27 to TRBJ2-3, with D perhaps TRBD1 (6 bases). Germline lookup yields CDR1 MNHEY and CDR2 SMNVEV (reference sequence). V lost 5 bases and J lost 6, with 12 bases in between. This CDR3 region has 13 residues.